This T cell receptor (beta chain) derives from a study of blood T cell repertoires in COVID-19. Study details: PBMCs, B-cell-depleted T cells, or T cells were the source of the cDNA or gDNA that made up the material.

Original methodology: From reference gene primer amplification, estimates of nucleated cell counts were derived. Sequencing used immunoSEQ multiplex PCR; TCRdb keeps in-frame clones, though not all of them. V, J and clone size were drawn from that table, and D and trimming were deduced from the DNA. This table holds 150,000 to 200,000 clones, more than 75% found once. Germline CDR1 and CDR2: LGHDT and YNNKEL (reference sequence). Trimming removed 2 bases from V and 2 bases from J; junction bases left unmatched: 5. The CDR3 is made up of 16 amino acids. The chain is built from TRBV3-1 (or the pseudogene TRBV3-2) and TRBJ2-3; 9 bases match TRBD2. The material sequenced was peripheral blood. The clonotype comes from a man aged 35-49 years with active or convalescent COVID-19. The CDR3 is CASSQISGGLTDTQYF. The CDR3 DNA sequence: TGTGCCAGCAGCCAAATAAGCGGGGGGCTCACAGATACGCAGTATTTT.